Below, 16 T cell receptor beta chains from the same sample are listed, as sequenced in a study of blood T cell repertoires in COVID-19. Profiling relied on immunoSEQ multiplex PCR, and the TCRdb table lists in-frame clones only, not all of them. The repertoire holds over 15,000 clones, with 91% as singletons. Sample: peripheral blood. The receptors here all came from a human donor in a cohort sampled during active COVID-19.

The CDR3, as DNA: TGTGCCAGCAGCTTTGTGGGGCGCGATTCCTATGGCTACACCTTC. As protein: CASSFVGRDSYGYTF. The genes are TRBV5-5 and TRBJ1-2, with D perhaps TRBD1 (5 bases). The germline V and J ends were trimmed by 2 bases and 4 bases, with 15 bases remaining between them. The CDR3 sequence is 15 residues long. The germline CDR1 and CDR2 sequences are SGHKS and YYEKEE (reference sequence).

This rearrangement joins TRBV11-2 to TRBJ2-1; D is possibly TRBD2 (5 bases). V lost 0 bases and J 5 bases, leaving 11 bases between the germline ends. The CDR3 length is 15 residues. CDR1 and CDR2 from the germline V gene are SGHAT and FQNNGV. CDR3 sequence: CASSLDSSGHNEQFF. The DNA of the CDR3 is TGTGCCAGCAGCTTAGATAGCAGCGGTCACAATGAGCAGTTCTTC.

This clone showed up just once. The chain uses TRBV19 and TRBJ2-3; 7 bases match TRBD1. The V and J ends lost 3 bases and 4 bases, in that order; junction bases with no gene match: 13. The CDR3 is 17 residues long. The germline V gene has CDR1 LNHDA and CDR2 SQIVND (reference sequence). This chain's CDR3 is CASSIRVQTGFADTQYF. In nucleotides, the CDR3 is TGTGCCAGTAGTATTAGGGTACAGACAGGGTTTGCAGATACGCAGTATTTT.

This rearrangement joins TRBV6-5 to TRBJ1-1, with a tentative D call TRBD1 (6 bases). The CDR3 runs to 14 residues. Germline assignment: CDR1 MNHEY and CDR2 SVGAGI. V was trimmed by 8 bases and J by 2 bases, leaving 15 bases between them. The CDR3, as DNA: TGTGCCAGCGGAAAGAGGACAGTCAACACTGAAGCTTTCTTT. Translated, it gives CASGKRTVNTEAFF.

This clone was picked up one time. The rearrangement joins TRBV4-2 to TRBJ2-7; 8 positions match TRBD1. CDR3 size: 15 residues. CDR1 LGHNA and CDR2 YNFKEQ come from the germline V gene. V trimming: 0 bases; J trimming: 4 bases; junction bases outside the gene matches: 5. CDR3 in amino acids: CASSQETGGTYEQYF. DNA of the CDR3: TGTGCCAGCAGCCAAGAAACAGGGGGAACATACGAGCAGTACTTC.

The V gene is TRBV9, the J gene TRBJ2-7; 10 nucleotides align to TRBD2. From germline, CDR1 is SGDLS and CDR2 YYNGEE. This CDR3 is 17 amino acids long. V lost 0 bases, J lost 2 bases, and 8 bases stayed unmatched. The CDR3 reads CASSVEASGSGAYEQYF. The CDR3, as DNA: TGTGCCAGCAGCGTAGAGGCTAGCGGGAGTGGGGCCTACGAGCAGTACTTC.

The V gene is TRBV6-5, the J gene TRBJ1-3; the match to TRBD1 covers 7 bases. CDR3 length: 13 residues. The V segment lost 2 bases and the J segment 8 bases; nucleotides outside the gene matches: 3. The germline CDR1 and CDR2 sequences are MNHEY and SVGAGI. Here the CDR3 reads CASSYNTGDTIYF. CDR3 nucleotides: TGTGCCAGCAGTTACAATACAGGGGACACCATATATTTT.

V is TRBV10-3 and J is TRBJ2-2, with D possibly matching TRBD1 (6 bases). This CDR3 has 13 amino acids. The germline V gene has CDR1 ENHRY and CDR2 SYGVKD. V lost 5 bases, J lost 4 bases, and 8 bases lay in between. As DNA, the CDR3 is TGTGCCATCAGTACGACAGGCACCGGGGAGCTGTTTTTT. Amino acid sequence: CAISTTGTGELFF.

The chain recombines TRBV5-4 with TRBJ2-1; the match to TRBD1 covers 10 bases. The CDR3 runs 16 residues. V lost 4 bases, J lost 5 bases, and 9 bases stayed unmatched. The V gene's germline CDR1 is SGHNT and CDR2 YYREEE (reference sequence). CDR3: CASSPRPGTGDNEQFF. The CDR3 DNA reads TGTGCCAGCAGCCCCCGTCCCGGGACAGGGGACAATGAGCAGTTCTTC.

This chain connects TRBV7-6 to TRBJ1-2; 7 bases are a match to TRBD1. CDR3 length: 16 residues. Germline assignment: CDR1 SGHVS and CDR2 FNYEAQ. Losses at the gene ends were 5 bases for V and 8 bases for J; bases not matched to a gene: 17. The CDR3 DNA sequence: TGTGCCAGCAGCCAAAATCATGGACAGGCCGGCGGGGGCTACACCTTC. Amino acids: CASSQNHGQAGGGYTF.

This clone appeared a few times. V and J are TRBV11-3 and TRBJ2-3; 8 nucleotides match TRBD2. The germline CDR1 and CDR2 sequences are SGHNT and YENEEA. V trimming: 5 bases; J trimming: 4 bases; junction bases outside the gene matches: 5. The CDR3 loop spans 14 amino acids. The CDR3 here is CASSPGGGPDTQYF. As DNA, the CDR3 is TGTGCCAGCAGCCCCGGGGGGGGGCCAGATACGCAGTATTTT.

V is TRBV19 and J is TRBJ1-5, with 8 bases fitting TRBD1. V was pared by 4 bases and J by 4 bases, with 6 bases of the junction left unmatched. Germline V lookup: CDR1 LNHDA, CDR2 SQIVND (reference sequence). CDR3 length: 15 amino acids. CDR3 loop: CASSKRTGRNQPQHF. DNA of the CDR3: TGTGCCAGTAGTAAACGGACAGGGCGGAATCAGCCCCAGCATTTT.

This chain joins TRBV18 and TRBJ2-4, with unresolved D. Trimming took off 3 bases at V and 0 bases at J, with 12 bases between the two ends. The germline CDR1 and CDR2 sequences are KGHSH and LQKENI. The CDR3 runs to 16 residues. CDR3 residues: CASSPPQTLAKNIQYF. In DNA, the CDR3 is TGTGCCAGCTCACCCCCACAGACACTAGCCAAAAACATTCAGTACTTC.

The chain joins TRBV13 to TRBJ2-1; the match to TRBD2 covers 12 bases. J lost 10 bases, V lost 5 bases, and 6 bases had no gene match. Germline V CDR1 and CDR2: PRHDT, FYEKMQ (reference sequence). The CDR3 spans 14 residues. This CDR3 is CASSRTSGNREQFF. CDR3 sequence (DNA): TGTGCCAGCAGCCGGACTAGCGGGAACAGGGAGCAGTTCTTC.

This chain connects TRBV18 to TRBJ2-3; tentatively, D is TRBD2 (7 bases). This CDR3 region has 15 residues. Trimming took 6 bases from V and 3 from J, leaving 16 bases between them. Germline CDR1 and CDR2: KGHSH and LQKENI. The DNA of the CDR3 is TGTGCCAGCTCCCCGCAAGGGGGGGGAACAGATACGCAGTATTTT. It yields the protein CASSPQGGGTDTQYF.

The gene calls are TRBV7-9 and TRBJ2-5; weak D call: TRBD2 (6 bases). V lost 1 base to trimming and J lost 0 bases, with 9 bases between them. The CDR3 consists of 15 residues. From germline, CDR1 is SEHNR and CDR2 FQNEAQ (reference sequence). CDR3 in amino acids: CASSLGGVYQETQYF. Here the CDR3 DNA reads TGTGCCAGCAGCTTAGGGGGGGTGTACCAAGAGACCCAGTACTTC.